The rows below give T cell receptor beta chains drawn from one sample of a study of molecular identifiers for immune sequencing clone quantification. TCRdb used MiXCR to reprocess the PCR reads, holding one entry per CDR3 protein. Of about 86,000 distinct CDR3 sequences in the sample, more than 20% were seen once. The material sequenced was naive CD8+ T cells from blood, with Jurkat cell RNA spiked in. The receptors shown here come from a human donor in good health. Some libraries in this study had Jurkat cell RNA spiked in. The CDR3 runs from the conserved cysteine through the conserved F or W. Each record gives: V gene, D gene, clone size, J gene, CDR3 length, CDR3 DNA, CDR3 protein. A D gene is named only where the DNA matches it firmly. The listing skips clone size in some rows; elsewhere it reads once, few, many or a size class.

V: TRBV4-3
D: .
size: few
J: TRBJ1-5
length: 16
DNA: TGCGCCAGCAGCCAAGATCGTCGCCCAATGGGCCAGCCCCAGCATTTT
CDR3: CASSQDRRPMGQPQHF

V: TRBV20-1
D: TRBD1
size: few
J: TRBJ2-5
length: 14
DNA: TGCAGTGCCGCCCCGAAGGGGGCGGAGGAGACCCAGTACTTC
CDR3: CSAAPKGAEETQYF

V: TRBV3-1
D: TRBD2
size: many
J: TRBJ2-5
length: 16
DNA: TGTGCCAGCAGCCAAGCACTAGCGGGAGGGTTCGAGACCCAGTACTTC
CDR3: CASSQALAGGFETQYF

V: TRBV27
D: .
size: .
J: TRBJ2-1
length: 16
DNA: TGTGCCGGCAGTTTAGGCCCTAGGGGGTCCTACAATGAGCAGTTCTTC
CDR3: CAGSLGPRGSYNEQFF

V: TRBV5-1
D: .
size: many
J: TRBJ2-1
length: 12
DNA: TGCGCCAGCAGCTTGGTCCCCAATGAGCAGTTCTTC
CDR3: CASSLVPNEQFF

V: TRBV5-3
D: .
size: .
J: TRBJ2-7
length: 16
DNA: TGTGCCAGCAGCTTGAGCCCGAGGGGGACGGCCTACGGGCAGTACTTC
CDR3: CASSLSPRGTAYGQYF

V: TRBV29-1
D: .
size: .
J: TRBJ1-3
length: 16
DNA: TGCAGCGTTGAAGATCTTAATAGGGGCTCTGGAAACACCATATATTTT
CDR3: CSVEDLNRGSGNTIYF

V: TRBV12-3/TRBV12-4
D: TRBD2
size: few
J: TRBJ2-1
length: 16
DNA: TGTGCCAGCAGTTTAGCGGCGGGGGACTCCTACAATGAGCAGTTCTTC
CDR3: CASSLAAGDSYNEQFF

V: TRBV20-1
D: TRBD1
size: medium-sized
J: TRBJ2-1
length: 12
DNA: TGCAGTGCTACTGGACAGGGGATTGAGCAGTTCTTC
CDR3: CSATGQGIEQFF

V: TRBV3-1
D: .
size: few
J: TRBJ2-7
length: 14
DNA: TGTGCCAGCAGCCAAGGTCCGTCCTCCTACGAGCAGTACTTC
CDR3: CASSQGPSSYEQYF

V: TRBV20-1
D: .
size: .
J: TRBJ2-5
length: 15
DNA: TGCAGTGCTAGAGACAGCGAGGATTTTCAAGAGACCCAGTACTTC
CDR3: CSARDSEDFQETQYF

V: TRBV4-1
D: .
size: .
J: TRBJ2-7
length: 16
DNA: TGCGCCAGCAGCCAGGGAGGGGGACATCCGTCCTACGAGCAGTACTTC
CDR3: CASSQGGGHPSYEQYF

V: TRBV7-6
D: .
size: once
J: TRBJ2-7
length: 15
DNA: TGTGCCGGCAGCTTAGTAAGGGGTAGCTCCTACGAGCAGTACTTC
CDR3: CAGSLVRGSSYEQYF

V: TRBV4-2
D: .
size: .
J: TRBJ2-7
length: 14
DNA: TGTGCCAGCAGCCAAGTAGCTAGCTCCTACGAGCAGTACTTC
CDR3: CASSQVASSYEQYF

V: TRBV3-1
D: TRBD1
size: .
J: TRBJ1-1
length: 18
DNA: TGTGCCAGCAGCAACATAGGGTTTCGAGCAGGGGGCGTGAGTGAAGCTTTCTTT
CDR3: CASSNIGFRAGGVSEAFF

V: TRBV19
D: .
size: .
J: TRBJ1-5
length: 13
DNA: TGTGCCAGTACCTATGCTTCGGGCCAGCCCCAGCATTTT
CDR3: CASTYASGQPQHF

V: TRBV10-3
D: .
size: few
J: TRBJ2-7
length: 14
DNA: TGTGCCATCAGTGACCCAGGGGGGTTCCGCGAGCAGTACTTC
CDR3: CAISDPGGFREQYF

V: TRBV7-6
D: TRBD2
size: few
J: TRBJ2-3
length: 16
DNA: TGTGCCAGCAGCCCAACTAGCGGGAGAATACCAGATACGCAGTATTTT
CDR3: CASSPTSGRIPDTQYF

V: TRBV20-1
D: .
size: .
J: TRBJ2-7
length: 12
DNA: TGCAGTGCTAGGGAGGTTACCTACGAGCAGTACTTC
CDR3: CSAREVTYEQYF

V: TRBV4-3
D: .
size: many
J: TRBJ2-2
length: 16
DNA: TGCGCCAGCAGCCAAGCGGCGGAAGCGAACACCGGGGAGCTGTTTTTT
CDR3: CASSQAAEANTGELFF

V: TRBV27
D: TRBD2
size: .
J: TRBJ2-1
length: 15
DNA: TGTGCCAGCAGTTTATCCACTAGCGGGAGGGCCGAGCAGTTCTTC
CDR3: CASSLSTSGRAEQFF

V: TRBV11-2
D: .
size: .
J: TRBJ2-7
length: 13
DNA: TGTGCCAGCAGCCTGGGAAATACCTACGAGCAGTACTTC
CDR3: CASSLGNTYEQYF

V: TRBV29-1
D: .
size: .
J: TRBJ1-5
length: 13
DNA: TGCAGCGTTGAAGACGTTTGGAATCAGCCCCAGCATTTT
CDR3: CSVEDVWNQPQHF

V: TRBV12-3/TRBV12-4
D: .
size: .
J: TRBJ2-5
length: 15
DNA: TGTGCCAGCAGTTTGGCCTATCCCCCGCAAGAGACCCAGTACTTC
CDR3: CASSLAYPPQETQYF

V: TRBV13
D: .
size: .
J: TRBJ1-3
length: 16
DNA: TGTGCCAGCAGCTTAGATGGGGCCAGGTCCGGAAACACCATATATTTT
CDR3: CASSLDGARSGNTIYF

V: TRBV5-1
D: .
size: few
J: TRBJ2-7
length: 16
DNA: TGCGCCAGCAGCTTGTCCACTACTGGGACTCCCGACGAGCAGTACTTC
CDR3: CASSLSTTGTPDEQYF

V: TRBV20-1
D: .
size: many
J: TRBJ2-1
length: 13
DNA: TGCAGTGCTAGTCGGGACACCATCAATGAGCAGTTCTTC
CDR3: CSASRDTINEQFF

V: TRBV6-6
D: .
size: many
J: TRBJ1-4
length: 14
DNA: TGTGCCAGCAGTTACGACAGCACGACGGAAAAACTGTTTTTT
CDR3: CASSYDSTTEKLFF

V: TRBV5-1
D: TRBD1
size: many
J: TRBJ2-5
length: 15
DNA: TGCGCCAGCAGCGTCGGGACAGGGGCTGGGGAGACCCAGTACTTC
CDR3: CASSVGTGAGETQYF

V: TRBV7-9
D: .
size: .
J: TRBJ1-1
length: 12
DNA: TGTGCCAGCATCCGGGACGACACTGAAGCTTTCTTT
CDR3: CASIRDDTEAFF

V: TRBV5-4
D: TRBD1
size: few
J: TRBJ2-7
length: 14
DNA: TGTGCCAGCAGCTTGGAGGGGACAGCCTACGAGCAGTACTTC
CDR3: CASSLEGTAYEQYF

V: TRBV9
D: .
size: many
J: TRBJ2-2
length: 15
DNA: TGTGCCAGCAGCCCTCAGTACGTCACGACCGGGGAGCTGTTTTTT
CDR3: CASSPQYVTTGELFF

V: TRBV7-6
D: TRBD2
size: many
J: TRBJ2-2
length: 14
DNA: TGTGCCAGCGGCGGGAGTCTGGTAACCGGGGAGCTGTTTTTT
CDR3: CASGGSLVTGELFF

V: TRBV12-3/TRBV12-4
D: .
size: many
J: TRBJ2-6
length: 15
DNA: TGTGCCAGCACCCCGGACAACTCTGGGGCCAACGTCCTGACTTTC
CDR3: CASTPDNSGANVLTF

V: TRBV14
D: .
size: many
J: TRBJ2-2
length: 16
DNA: TGTGCCAGCAGCCAAGATTTTTGGGAAACGAACGGGGAGCTGTTTTTT
CDR3: CASSQDFWETNGELFF

V: TRBV12-3/TRBV12-4
D: .
size: few
J: TRBJ2-7
length: 18
DNA: TGTGCCAGCAGTTTATTTGGATTGGGGCAGGCTCTCTCCTACGAGCAGTACTTC
CDR3: CASSLFGLGQALSYEQYF

V: TRBV24-1
D: .
size: few
J: TRBJ2-1
length: 15
DNA: TGTGCCACCAGTGGCGTGACTGAGGACCACAATGAGCAGTTCTTC
CDR3: CATSGVTEDHNEQFF

V: TRBV7-9
D: .
size: .
J: TRBJ1-6
length: 14
DNA: TGTGCCTGCAGCTCAGAGGAGACCGTGGGGGAGCACCACTTT
CDR3: CACSSEETVGEHHF

V: TRBV6-5
D: .
size: few
J: TRBJ2-1
length: 16
DNA: TGTGCCAGCAGTTACTCGACGGGAGCAGGCTACAATGAGCAGTTCTTC
CDR3: CASSYSTGAGYNEQFF

V: TRBV19
D: TRBD2
size: .
J: TRBJ2-4
length: 16
DNA: TGTGCCAGTAGTATTGGGACTAGGGGAGCCAAAAACATTCAGTACTTC
CDR3: CASSIGTRGAKNIQYF

V: TRBV3-1
D: TRBD2
size: .
J: TRBJ2-3
length: 18
DNA: TGTGCCAGCAGCCAATTCGGGGCTAGCGGGGGGGCCTTGGATACGCAGTATTTT
CDR3: CASSQFGASGGALDTQYF

V: TRBV29-1
D: .
size: many
J: TRBJ1-1
length: 16
DNA: TGCAGCGGGCCCCTCCTGACACATGGGGTGAACACTGAAGCTTTCTTT
CDR3: CSGPLLTHGVNTEAFF

V: TRBV19
D: .
size: few
J: TRBJ1-1
length: 14
DNA: TGTGCCAGTAGTATAAGTCAGACGAACACTGAAGCTTTCTTT
CDR3: CASSISQTNTEAFF

V: TRBV11-2
D: .
size: many
J: TRBJ2-1
length: 15
DNA: TGTGCCAGCAGCTTCGAGGGTAGCTCCTACAATGAGCAGTTCTTC
CDR3: CASSFEGSSYNEQFF

V: TRBV19
D: .
size: few
J: TRBJ2-5
length: 15
DNA: TGTGCCAGTAGTGCCTCCGGACAGTCTAAAGAGACCCAGTACTTC
CDR3: CASSASGQSKETQYF

V: TRBV20-1
D: TRBD2
size: few
J: TRBJ2-7
length: 14
DNA: TGCAGTGCTAGTCGGGCTAGCGGGATTAATGAGCAGTACTTC
CDR3: CSASRASGINEQYF

V: TRBV20-1
D: TRBD2
size: many
J: TRBJ2-7
length: 13
DNA: TGCAGTTTACCCGGGACTAGAGAGGACGAGCAGTACTTC
CDR3: CSLPGTREDEQYF

V: TRBV7-9
D: TRBD1
size: .
J: TRBJ2-7
length: 14
DNA: TGTGCCAGCAGCAGACAGGGGATCATGTACGAGCAGTACTTC
CDR3: CASSRQGIMYEQYF

V: TRBV6-2/TRBV6-3
D: .
size: many
J: TRBJ1-5
length: 15
DNA: TGTGCCAGCAGTTACTCGACGGGGTCCAATCAGCCCCAGCATTTT
CDR3: CASSYSTGSNQPQHF

V: TRBV21-1
D: .
size: .
J: TRBJ1-5
length: 18
DNA: TGTGCCAGCAGCAAAGTCCAGCAGGCCCGAAATCTTATCCAGCCCCAGCATTTT
CDR3: CASSKVQQARNLIQPQHF

V: TRBV5-6
D: .
size: .
J: TRBJ2-1
length: 14
DNA: TGTGCCAGCAGCTTGGAGCCTTCCTTCAATGAGCAGTTCTTC
CDR3: CASSLEPSFNEQFF

V: TRBV5-1
D: TRBD1
size: many
J: TRBJ2-7
length: 12
DNA: TGCGCCAGCAGTTCCGACAGGGTCGGGCAGTACTTC
CDR3: CASSSDRVGQYF

V: TRBV11-2
D: .
size: .
J: TRBJ2-7
length: 14
DNA: TGTGCCAGCGGCTTAGAAGGGGCCTCCTACGAGCAGTACTTC
CDR3: CASGLEGASYEQYF

V: TRBV5-1
D: .
size: many
J: TRBJ2-7
length: 13
DNA: TGCGCCAGCAGCTATAACAGGGACTACGAGCAGTACTTC
CDR3: CASSYNRDYEQYF

V: TRBV7-6
D: .
size: few
J: TRBJ2-3
length: 13
DNA: TGTGCCAGCAGCACCTTTCCGGCAGATACGCAGTATTTT
CDR3: CASSTFPADTQYF

V: TRBV13
D: TRBD2
size: .
J: TRBJ2-1
length: 19
DNA: TGTGCCAGCAGCGGTCCGGGACTAGCGGGAGGGCCGGCATACAATGAGCAGTTCTTC
CDR3: CASSGPGLAGGPAYNEQFF

V: TRBV12-3/TRBV12-4
D: .
size: few
J: TRBJ2-1
length: 16
DNA: TGTGCCAGCAGTTTTGAAGTGGGGGGGCCCTACAATGAGCAGTTCTTC
CDR3: CASSFEVGGPYNEQFF